This TCR beta chain comes out of a study of blood T cell repertoires in COVID-19. Study at large: The samples span acute and convalescent COVID-19 from the United States, Italy and Spain.

Those enrolled in Seattle joined during active infection and were followed longitudinally afterward. In the authors' workflow: Amplified reference gene primers provided the basis for estimating nucleated cell counts. TCRdb's table, derived via immunoSEQ multiplex PCR, lists solely in-frame clones and lacks some. That table supplies the V and J calls and clone size; D and trimming were determined from the DNA. There are about 210,000 clones in the sample; 82% occur only once, and roughly 8% lies in the top ten. Germline V CDR1 and CDR2: KGHSH, LQKENI. The CDR3 spans 14 residues. V was clipped by 1 base and J by 7 bases; unmatched bases: 6.

Sequenced sample: peripheral blood. This TCR was recovered from a woman aged 60-75 years with COVID-19, enrolled during active disease. The chain recombines TRBV18 with TRBJ1-2, with TRBD1 matching over 7 bases. CDR3 DNA: TGTGCCAGCTCACCACGGGCGCGACAGGGTGGCTACACCTTC. Its protein is CASSPRARQGGYTF. The full variable domain, rest sourced from reference TRBV18 and TRBJ1-2, is NAGVMQNPRHLVRRRGQEARLRCSPMKGHSHVYWYRQLPEEGLKFMVYLQKENIIDESGMPKERFSAEFPKEGPSILRIQQVVRGDSAAYFCASSPRARQGGYTFGSGTRLTVV.